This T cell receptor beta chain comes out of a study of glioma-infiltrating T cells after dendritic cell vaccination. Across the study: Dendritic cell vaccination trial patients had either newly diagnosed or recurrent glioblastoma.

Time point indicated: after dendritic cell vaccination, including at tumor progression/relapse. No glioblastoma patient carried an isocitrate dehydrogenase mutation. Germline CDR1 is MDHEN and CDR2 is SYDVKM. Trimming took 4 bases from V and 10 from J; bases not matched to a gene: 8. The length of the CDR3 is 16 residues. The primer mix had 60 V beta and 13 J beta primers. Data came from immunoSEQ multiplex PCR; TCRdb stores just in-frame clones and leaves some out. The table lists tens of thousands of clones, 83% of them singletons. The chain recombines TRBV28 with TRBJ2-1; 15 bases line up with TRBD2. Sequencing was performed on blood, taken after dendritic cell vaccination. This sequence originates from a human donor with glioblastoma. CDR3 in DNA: TGTGCCAGCAGTTCCCGGACTAGCGGGGGGGCCGGGGAGCAGTTCTTC. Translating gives CASSSRTSGGAGEQFF.